The next 5 T cell receptor beta chains were all read from a single sample in a study of cytomegalovirus exposure and HLA in healthy donors. TCRdb keeps only in-frame clones here, not all; method: immunoSEQ multiplex PCR. Among about 240,000 clones listed, about 86% were seen once. The sample consisted of PBMCs. Every receptor here comes from a woman younger than 45 in good health and CMV-seropositive.

In this sample, this clone turned up a few times. The chain joins TRBV18 to TRBJ2-7, with TRBD1 as a possible D gene (7 bases). This CDR3 is 12 amino acids long. V was trimmed by 3 bases and J by 6 bases, leaving 9 bases between them. The germline CDR1 and CDR2 sequences are KGHSH and LQKENI. CDR3 nucleotide sequence: TGTGCCAGCTCACCCCAGGGGGGCGAGCAGTACTTC. It translates to CASSPQGGEQYF.

V is TRBV11-2 and J is TRBJ1-5; D is unresolved. The length of the CDR3 is 13 residues. Germline CDR1 reads SGHAT; CDR2 reads FQNNGV. V was trimmed by 2 bases and J by 7 bases, leaving 9 bases between them. The CDR3 nucleotides are TGTGCCAGCAGCTTAAGTCACAAGCAGCCCCAGCATTTT. This gives the protein CASSLSHKQPQHF.

The chain has TRBV27 and TRBJ2-7; the D is unclear. Germline V gene sequence: CDR1 MNHEY, CDR2 SMNVEV (reference sequence). CDR3 length: 13 amino acids. Trimming cost V 4 bases and J 6 bases, with 13 bases left between them. The chain's CDR3 is CASSYSSLSEQYF. The CDR3 DNA reads TGTGCCAGCAGTTATAGTTCTCTGTCCGAGCAGTACTTC.

The chain links TRBV19 to TRBJ2-7, with 7 bases matching TRBD1. CDR3 length equals 15 residues. The V gene end was trimmed by 2 bases and the J gene end by 1 base; junction bases not matched to a gene: 5. Germline V lookup: CDR1 LNHDA, CDR2 SQIVND (reference sequence). CDR3 nucleotide sequence: TGTGCCAGTAGTATAAGCCAGGGGGTTTCCTACGAGCAGTACTTC. Protein sequence: CASSISQGVSYEQYF. The whole variable domain, filled in from reference TRBV19 and TRBJ2-7, reads DGGITQSPKYLFRKEGQNVTLSCEQNLNHDAMYWYRQDPGQGLRLIYYSQIVNDFQKGDIAEGYSVSREKKESFPLTVTSAQKNPTAFYLCASSISQGVSYEQYFGPGTRLTVT.

The chain joins TRBV27 to TRBJ2-5; D is unclear. Germline CDR1 is MNHEY and CDR2 is SMNVEV (reference sequence). Deletions cut 2 bases from V and 5 bases from J, with 3 bases between. The CDR3 runs 11 residues. The CDR3 loop is CASSLLETQYF. The CDR3 coding sequence is TGTGCCAGCAGTTTACTGGAGACCCAGTACTTC.